These T cell receptor beta chains were read from a single sample in a study of cytomegalovirus exposure and HLA in healthy donors. Sequencing was performed with immunoSEQ multiplex PCR; in TCRdb, only in-frame clones are kept and a portion is missing. There are more than 75,000 clones in the sample; less than 80% occur only once, and 9.1% lies in the top ten. Source material: PBMCs. Every receptor here comes from a man aged 35-49 years in good health and CMV-seropositive. Each CDR3 is given with its conserved first and last residue. The D gene is left open where the match is weak. Expanded clones get a size class; other rows say once, few or many, or leave the size out.

D: TRBD1; V: TRBV5-6; size: few; J: TRBJ2-5; CDR3: CASSLPQGAAETQYF; DNA: TGTGCCAGCAGCTTGCCACAGGGGGCGGCGGAGACCCAGTACTTC
D: TRBD2; V: TRBV4-2; size: NA; J: TRBJ2-1; CDR3: CASSPLSSGDPYNEQFF; DNA: TGTGCCAGCAGCCCCCTTTCTAGCGGGGACCCCTACAATGAGCAGTTCTTC
D: TRBD2; V: TRBV4-3; size: NA; J: TRBJ2-2; CDR3: CASSQDAGGPTTGELFF; DNA: TGCGCCAGCAGCCAAGACGCGGGGGGGCCTACTACCGGGGAGCTGTTTTTT
D: NA; V: TRBV19; size: NA; J: TRBJ2-3; CDR3: CASSIPTGNTDTQYF; DNA: TGTGCCAGTAGTATACCTACAGGGAACACAGATACGCAGTATTTT
D: NA; V: TRBV18; size: NA; J: TRBJ2-3; CDR3: CASSPPGEAIFGTQYF; DNA: TGTGCCAGCTCACCACCGGGGGAGGCGATCTTTGGTACGCAGTATTTT
D: NA; V: TRBV27; size: NA; J: TRBJ2-1; CDR3: CASSLVGGSYNEQFF; DNA: TGTGCCAGCAGTTTGGTGGGAGGCTCCTACAATGAGCAGTTCTTC
D: NA; V: TRBV7-2; size: NA; J: TRBJ1-1; CDR3: CASSLVGTQNTEAFF; DNA: TGTGCCAGCAGCTTGGTCGGGACACAGAACACTGAAGCTTTCTTT
D: TRBD1; V: TRBV5-4; size: NA; J: TRBJ2-7; CDR3: CASRRDSDYEQYF; DNA: TGTGCCAGCAGACGGGACAGCGACTACGAGCAGTACTTC
D: NA; V: TRBV28; size: once; J: TRBJ1-6; CDR3: CASSLRDLNSPLHF; DNA: TGTGCCAGCAGTTTGCGGGATCTTAATTCACCCCTCCACTTT
D: NA; V: TRBV28; size: once; J: TRBJ2-7; CDR3: CASSLPRAPYEQYF; DNA: TGTGCCAGCAGTCTTCCCCGCGCGCCCTACGAGCAGTACTTC
D: TRBD1; V: TRBV5-4; size: NA; J: TRBJ1-3; CDR3: CASSNTGTGSGNTIYF; DNA: TGTGCCAGCAGTAACACCGGGACAGGGTCTGGAAACACCATATATTTT
D: TRBD1; V: TRBV6-5; size: NA; J: TRBJ2-1; CDR3: CASRPQGSGYNEQFF; DNA: TGTGCCAGCAGGCCACAGGGGTCGGGGTACAATGAGCAGTTCTTC
D: NA; V: TRBV6-1; size: NA; J: TRBJ1-1; CDR3: CASRTGGYTEAFF; DNA: TGTGCCAGCAGGACGGGGGGGTACACTGAAGCTTTCTTT
D: TRBD2; V: TRBV10-3; size: NA; J: TRBJ2-7; CDR3: CAISDSGGSREQYF; DNA: TGTGCCATCAGTGACTCGGGGGGGTCTCGGGAGCAGTACTTC
D: NA; V: TRBV2; size: NA; J: TRBJ1-6; CDR3: CASRIQGNSPLHF; DNA: TGTGCCAGCAGAATCCAGGGAAATTCACCCCTCCACTTT
D: TRBD2; V: TRBV4-1; size: few; J: TRBJ2-1; CDR3: CASSQGQGSGENEQFF; DNA: TGCGCCAGCAGCCAAGGCCAGGGTAGCGGGGAGAATGAGCAGTTCTTC
D: NA; V: TRBV6-6; size: once; J: TRBJ2-7; CDR3: CASNPKIYLEQYF; DNA: TGTGCCAGCAACCCTAAAATCTACTTGGAGCAGTACTTC
D: NA; V: TRBV5-4; size: NA; J: TRBJ1-6; CDR3: CASSGTGDYNSPLHF; DNA: TGTGCCAGCAGCGGGACGGGGGACTATAATTCACCCCTCCACTTT
D: NA; V: TRBV7-9; size: NA; J: TRBJ2-7; CDR3: CASSLVRQGGEQYF; DNA: TGTGCCAGCAGCTTAGTTCGGCAGGGAGGCGAGCAGTACTTC
D: TRBD2; V: TRBV7-9; size: NA; J: TRBJ2-3; CDR3: CASSLGSGGATDTQYF; DNA: TGTGCCAGCAGCCTGGGCAGCGGGGGGGCGACAGATACGCAGTATTTT
D: TRBD2; V: TRBV7-8; size: once; J: TRBJ2-3; CDR3: CASERAGEGDTQYF; DNA: TGTGCCAGCGAGAGGGCGGGGGAAGGAGATACGCAGTATTTT
D: NA; V: TRBV5-4; size: NA; J: TRBJ1-3; CDR3: CASSLGPQRDYTIYF; DNA: TGTGCCAGCAGCTTGGGGCCGCAAAGGGACTACACCATATATTTT
D: TRBD1; V: TRBV15; size: few; J: TRBJ1-3; CDR3: CATSSDRVAGNTIYF; DNA: TGTGCCACCAGCAGTGACAGGGTGGCTGGAAACACCATATATTTT
D: NA; V: TRBV30; size: few; J: TRBJ1-4; CDR3: CAMHGGLNEKLFF; DNA: TGTGCCATGCATGGGGGCTTAAATGAAAAACTGTTTTTT
D: TRBD1; V: TRBV9; size: once; J: TRBJ2-2; CDR3: CASSETGDTGELFF; DNA: TGTGCCAGCAGCGAAACAGGGGATACCGGGGAGCTGTTTTTT
D: TRBD1; V: TRBV5-4; size: NA; J: TRBJ1-1; CDR3: CASSHYPDRGVGMNTEAFF; DNA: TGTGCCAGCAGCCATTACCCGGACAGGGGAGTTGGGATGAACACTGAAGCTTTCTTT
D: TRBD2; V: TRBV5-1; size: few; J: TRBJ2-5; CDR3: CASSSSGGKETQYF; DNA: TGCGCCAGCAGCTCTAGCGGGGGGAAAGAGACCCAGTACTTC
D: NA; V: TRBV9; size: NA; J: TRBJ1-5; CDR3: CASSQGLSGNQPQHF; DNA: TGTGCCAGCAGCCAGGGGCTAAGCGGCAATCAGCCCCAGCATTTT
D: NA; V: TRBV2; size: NA; J: TRBJ2-7; CDR3: CASSGGDSYEQYF; DNA: TGTGCCAGCAGTGGTGGGGACTCCTACGAGCAGTACTTC
D: NA; V: TRBV27; size: NA; J: TRBJ1-2; CDR3: CASSPRGRGIANYGYTF; DNA: TGTGCCAGCAGCCCCAGGGGCAGGGGTATAGCTAACTATGGCTACACCTTC
D: TRBD2; V: TRBV7-2; size: NA; J: TRBJ2-5; CDR3: CASSLGGGETQYF; DNA: TGTGCCAGCAGCTTAGGGGGGGGAGAGACCCAGTACTTC
D: TRBD1; V: TRBV5-6; size: NA; J: TRBJ2-7; CDR3: CASSLGTGGSGSYEQYF; DNA: TGTGCCAGCAGCTTGGGGACAGGGGGCTCAGGATCCTACGAGCAGTACTTC
D: NA; V: TRBV9; size: NA; J: TRBJ1-1; CDR3: CASSVGGFETEAFF; DNA: TGTGCCAGCAGCGTGGGAGGGTTTGAGACTGAAGCTTTCTTT
D: NA; V: TRBV5-4; size: NA; J: TRBJ1-1; CDR3: CASSLGGGNTEAFF; DNA: TGTGCCAGCAGCTTGGGAGGAGGGAACACTGAAGCTTTCTTT
D: NA; V: TRBV5-1; size: few; J: TRBJ2-1; CDR3: CASGSGASNEQFF; DNA: TGCGCCAGCGGTAGCGGTGCATCAAATGAGCAGTTCTTC
D: TRBD1; V: TRBV25-1; size: NA; J: TRBJ1-1; CDR3: CASSDDRGLTEAFF; DNA: TGTGCCAGCAGTGACGACAGGGGACTCACTGAAGCTTTCTTT
D: NA; V: TRBV12-5; size: once; J: TRBJ1-5; CDR3: CASGLPRSYRVLDQPQHF; DNA: TGTGCTAGTGGTTTGCCAAGGAGTTACAGGGTTTTGGATCAGCCCCAGCATTTT
D: NA; V: TRBV2; size: NA; J: TRBJ1-2; CDR3: CASSEMTVNYGYTF; DNA: TGTGCCAGCAGCGAAATGACAGTAAACTATGGCTACACCTTC
D: NA; V: TRBV4-1; size: NA; J: TRBJ1-5; CDR3: CASSQGHGLRSQPQHF; DNA: TGCGCCAGCAGCCAAGGCCACGGGTTGCGTTCTCAGCCCCAGCATTTT
D: NA; V: TRBV21-1; size: NA; J: TRBJ2-3; CDR3: CASSFRRDSITDTQYF; DNA: TGTGCCAGCAGCTTCCGCCGGGACAGTATTACAGATACGCAGTATTTT
D: TRBD1; V: TRBV6-5; size: NA; J: TRBJ1-1; CDR3: CASGDRQEWAEAFF; DNA: TGTGCCAGCGGGGACAGGCAGGAATGGGCTGAAGCTTTCTTT
D: NA; V: TRBV7-9; size: NA; J: TRBJ2-3; CDR3: CASSLQPGWTDTQYF; DNA: TGTGCCAGCAGCTTACAGCCGGGATGGACAGATACGCAGTATTTT
D: NA; V: TRBV10-3; size: NA; J: TRBJ1-5; CDR3: CAISVAREGQPQHF; DNA: TGTGCCATCAGTGTGGCGAGGGAGGGTCAGCCCCAGCATTTT
D: NA; V: TRBV6-5; size: NA; J: TRBJ2-7; CDR3: CASSYEVSYEQYF; DNA: TGTGCCAGCAGTTACGAGGTTTCCTACGAGCAGTACTTC
D: TRBD1; V: TRBV2; size: NA; J: TRBJ1-2; CDR3: CASSPGQGPEGYTF; DNA: TGTGCCAGCAGTCCCGGACAGGGACCGGAAGGCTACACCTTC
D: TRBD1; V: TRBV5-6; size: NA; J: TRBJ2-2; CDR3: CASSRTGSDTGELFF; DNA: TGTGCCAGCAGCCGGACAGGGAGCGACACCGGGGAGCTGTTTTTT
D: NA; V: TRBV9; size: NA; J: TRBJ2-2; CDR3: CASSVGGRSRVGELFF; DNA: TGTGCCAGCAGCGTAGGCGGCAGAAGTCGCGTCGGGGAGCTGTTTTTT
D: TRBD1; V: TRBV19; size: few; J: TRBJ2-2; CDR3: CASSPDRVNTGELFF; DNA: TGTGCCAGTAGCCCTGACAGGGTCAACACCGGGGAGCTGTTTTTT
D: NA; V: TRBV2; size: NA; J: TRBJ2-7; CDR3: CASSGTLSSYEQYF; DNA: TGTGCCAGCAGTGGCACTCTTAGCTCCTACGAGCAGTACTTC
D: TRBD1; V: TRBV6-5; size: few; J: TRBJ1-6; CDR3: CASTMTGSYNSPLHF; DNA: TGTGCCAGCACAATGACAGGGAGCTATAATTCACCCCTCCACTTT
D: NA; V: TRBV14; size: NA; J: TRBJ1-1; CDR3: CASSAGLRNTEAFF; DNA: TGTGCCAGCAGCGCGGGACTACGGAACACTGAAGCTTTCTTT
D: NA; V: TRBV4-1; size: NA; J: TRBJ1-6; CDR3: CASSQNSRVQGSPLHF; DNA: TGCGCCAGCAGCCAGAACTCCAGGGTCCAGGGTTCACCCCTCCACTTT